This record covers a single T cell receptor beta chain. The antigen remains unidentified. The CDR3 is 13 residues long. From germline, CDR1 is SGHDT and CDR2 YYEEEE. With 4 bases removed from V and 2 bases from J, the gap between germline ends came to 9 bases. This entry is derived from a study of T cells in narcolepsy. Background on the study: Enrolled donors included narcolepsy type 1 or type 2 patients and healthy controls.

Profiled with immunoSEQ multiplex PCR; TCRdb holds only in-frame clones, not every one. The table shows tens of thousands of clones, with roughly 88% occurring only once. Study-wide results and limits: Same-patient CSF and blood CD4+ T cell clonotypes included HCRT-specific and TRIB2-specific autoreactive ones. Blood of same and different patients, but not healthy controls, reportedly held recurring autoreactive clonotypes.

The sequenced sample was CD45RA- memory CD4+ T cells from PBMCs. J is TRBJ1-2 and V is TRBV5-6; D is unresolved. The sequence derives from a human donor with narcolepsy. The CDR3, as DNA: TGTGCCAGCAGCCTCACCAGGAACTATGGCTACACCTTC. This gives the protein CASSLTRNYGYTF.